The rows below give T cell receptor beta chains drawn from one sample of a study of siplizumab effects on memory and regulatory T cells. Sequenced by immunoSEQ multiplex PCR; TCRdb stores in-frame clones only, minus some. The sample includes about 9,900 clones, more than 35% of them seen just once. Their cognate antigens are unknown. The sample was CFSE-low (dividing) CD4+ T cells sorted from an allogeneic mixed lymphocyte reaction. The receptor source for this set is a human donor in good health; the cells came from an allogeneic mixed lymphocyte reaction. CDR3s include the opening cysteine and the closing phenylalanine or tryptophan. A D gene is named only where the DNA matches it firmly. Not all rows give a size; the values are once, few, many and, for expanded clones, a class.

j_gene	abundance	v_gene	d_gene	CDR3aa	CDR3nt
TRBJ1-1	medium-sized	TRBV4-2	NA	CASSQETVKNTEAFF	TGTGCCAGCAGCCAAGAGACAGTCAAGAACACTGAAGCTTTCTTT
TRBJ1-2	large	TRBV7-9	NA	CASSLGDGYTF	TGTGCCAGCAGCTTAGGGGATGGCTACACCTTC
TRBJ2-7	few	TRBV28	NA	CASSLSAGPSYEQYF	TGTGCCAGCAGTTTATCGGCTGGCCCCTCCTACGAGCAGTACTTC
TRBJ1-1	NA	TRBV7-2	NA	CASSHPGATNTEAFF	TGTGCCAGCAGCCACCCGGGAGCAACGAACACTGAAGCTTTCTTT
TRBJ1-1	medium-sized	TRBV27	NA	CASRLGPGTEAFF	TGTGCCAGCAGGTTAGGGCCGGGAACGGAAGCTTTCTTT
TRBJ2-5	medium-sized	TRBV7-9	NA	CASSLGGLRQETQYF	TGTGCCAGCAGCTTAGGGGGATTGAGGCAAGAGACCCAGTACTTC
TRBJ2-1	few	TRBV29-1	TRBD1	CSVNTGGTPYNEQFF	TGCAGCGTTAACACAGGGGGCACTCCCTACAATGAGCAGTTCTTC
TRBJ1-2	NA	TRBV5-4	NA	CASSLARAGYTF	TGTGCCAGCAGCTTGGCCAGGGCGGGCTACACCTTC
TRBJ1-4	NA	TRBV7-3	TRBD1	CASSARTGRSEKLFF	TGTGCCAGCAGCGCCCGGACAGGGAGGAGTGAAAAACTGTTTTTT
TRBJ2-3	NA	TRBV9	TRBD2	CASSAFPGLAGDTQYF	TGTGCCAGCAGCGCCTTCCCGGGACTAGCGGGAGATACGCAGTATTTT
TRBJ1-2	NA	TRBV19	NA	CASSISRGENSYGYTF	TGTGCCAGTAGTATCTCCAGGGGAGAAAACAGCTATGGCTACACCTTC
TRBJ1-2	medium-sized	TRBV28	TRBD1	CASSLQGTGGYTF	TGTGCCAGCAGTTTGCAGGGGACAGGGGGCTACACCTTC
TRBJ2-2	few	TRBV11-3	NA	CASSRVYLGGELFF	TGTGCCAGCAGCCGGGTCTACTTAGGGGGGGAGCTGTTTTTT
TRBJ2-3	few	TRBV2	TRBD2	CASRRSSGSTDTQYF	TGTGCCAGCAGACGTTCTAGCGGGAGCACAGATACGCAGTATTTT
TRBJ2-7	medium-sized	TRBV18	NA	CASSPILQAYEQYF	TGTGCCAGCTCACCAATTTTACAGGCCTACGAGCAGTACTTC
TRBJ2-5	medium-sized	TRBV29-1	NA	CSATGLETQYF	TGCAGTGCCACGGGGTTGGAGACCCAGTACTTC
TRBJ2-1	few	TRBV28	NA	CASSINEQFF	TGTGCCAGCAGTATCAATGAGCAGTTCTTC